Included here is one T cell receptor (beta chain) sequence, with context. Antigen unknown. V lost 7 bases and J lost 8, with 17 bases in between. CDR1 is MNHNS, CDR2 SASEGT, per germline. This CDR3 has 13 residues. The repertoire was sequenced with immunoSEQ multiplex PCR; TCRdb's copy has only in-frame clones and lacks some. The data show about 22,000 clones, 75% to 90% seen once. This record comes from a study of OX40 agonist ivuxolimab in advanced cancers. Study-wide findings and caveats: Not determined was the antigen specificity of the expanded peripheral T cells.

This receptor was taken from an adult with an advanced solid tumor such as melanoma, head and neck, liver or kidney cancer. The sequencing here drew on CD4+ or CD8+ T cells sorted from blood, taken in a trial of the OX40 agonist ivuxolimab. V and J are TRBV6-1 and TRBJ1-2; D possibly corresponds to TRBD1 (5 bases). The CDR3 DNA sequence: TGTGCCAGCACTTTCGGGCAGGGTGACGGCTACACCTTC. Translating gives CASTFGQGDGYTF.